Below, 15 T cell receptor beta chains from the same sample are listed, as sequenced in a study of a mutant IDH1 vaccine in newly diagnosed glioma. TCRdb's copy holds only in-frame clones and misses some; the assay was immunoSEQ multiplex PCR. Of 30,000 or so clones listed, 80% are singletons. These receptors' targets are unknown. This sample's time point: week 35, safety follow-up. Each dose delivered 300 ug of mutant IDH1 20-mer peptide subcutaneously with imiquimod. The sequences come from PBMCs, collected from a glioma patient whose treatment included an IDH1 peptide vaccine. The receptors stem from a man in his forties or fifties with glioma. Some clones in this sample may be carry-over from other donors' samples.

This chain connects TRBV2 to TRBJ2-2; D call uncertain. The germline gives CDR1 SNHLY, CDR2 FYNNEI. The CDR3 covers 13 residues. Trimming cost V 4 bases and J 3 bases, with 6 bases left between them. CDR3 nucleotide sequence: TGTGCCAGCAGTGGGCGGTACACCGGGGAGCTGTTTTTT. Its translation: CASSGRYTGELFF. The full variable domain, with the rest looked up from reference TRBV2 and TRBJ2-2, is EPEVTQTPSHQVTQMGQEVILRCVPISNHLYFYWYRQILGQKVEFLVSFYNNEISEKSEIFDDQFSVERPDGSNFTLKIRSTKLEDSAMYFCASSGRYTGELFFGEGSRLTVL.

V is TRBV5-6 and J is TRBJ2-3, with 10 bases matching TRBD2. Trimming at V came to 4 bases and at J to 2 bases, leaving 4 bases not matched to a gene. The CDR3 consists of 15 residues. The germline V gene encodes CDR1 SGHDT and CDR2 YYEEEE. CDR3 in DNA: TGTGCCAGCAGCATAGCGGGGGGAAACACAGATACGCAGTATTTT. Protein: CASSIAGGNTDTQYF.

The chain uses TRBV11-3 and TRBJ1-1; a possible D gene is TRBD1 (5 bases). Germline V gene data show CDR1 as SGHNT and CDR2 as YENEEA. CDR3 length: 13 amino acids. The V gene lost 5 bases and the J gene lost 10 bases, with 17 bases spanning the gap. The CDR3 sequence is CASSDRGIVGAFF. Written as DNA, the CDR3 is TGTGCCAGCAGCGACCGGGGGATTGTCGGAGCTTTCTTT.

V is TRBV9 and J is TRBJ1-5; possible D gene TRBD1, 5 bases. There are 15 residues in the CDR3. Germline V gene data show CDR1 as SGDLS and CDR2 as YYNGEE. Trimming left V 4 bases short and J 9 bases short, with 20 bases between. The CDR3, as DNA: TGTGCCAGCAGCACGGGGCGGGGGGAGAGGGGGCCCCAGCATTTT. It translates to CASSTGRGERGPQHF.

The J gene is TRBJ1-1, the V gene TRBV10-2, with D possibly being TRBD1 (5 bases). The CDR3 consists of 13 residues. Germline CDR1 WSHSY, CDR2 SAAADI. V was trimmed by 7 bases and J by 4 bases, leaving 13 bases between them. The CDR3 here is CASKFRTTTEAFF. CDR3 coding DNA: TGCGCCAGCAAATTTAGGACAACCACTGAAGCTTTCTTT.

V is TRBV4-3 and J is TRBJ2-3; D is possibly TRBD1 (6 bases). V lost 0 bases and J lost 0, with 16 bases in between. Germline V gene lookup returns CDR1 LGHNA and CDR2 YSLEER. The CDR3 totals 18 residues. CDR3 loop: CASSQDLIGQGSTDTQYF. In nucleotides, the CDR3 is TGCGCCAGCAGCCAAGATCTAATAGGCCAGGGGAGCACAGATACGCAGTATTTT.

This clone was seen a handful of times. The V and J genes are TRBV4-3 and TRBJ1-3; D is undetermined. Per germline, CDR1 LGHNA and CDR2 YSLEER. The V and J ends lost 0 bases and 2 bases respectively, with 11 bases between them. This CDR3 has 16 residues. The CDR3 DNA follows: TGCGCCAGCAGCCAAGATAGGGCGGGAGCTGGAAACACCATATATTTT. Protein sequence: CASSQDRAGAGNTIYF.

The count of this clone is one. The rearrangement joins TRBV28 to TRBJ1-1; 8 positions match TRBD1. Germline V gene data show CDR1 as MDHEN and CDR2 as SYDVKM. CDR3 length: 16 amino acids. V was clipped by 4 bases and J by 6 bases; unmatched bases: 13. CDR3 DNA sequence: TGTGCCAGCAGTTCACCCCGTGGACAGGGTGGCTCTGAAGCTTTCTTT. Its protein product is CASSSPRGQGGSEAFF.

The rearrangement links TRBV19 to TRBJ1-5; 9 nucleotides line up with TRBD1. The CDR3 is 15 amino acids. The germline V gene encodes CDR1 LNHDA and CDR2 SQIVND (reference sequence). Losses at the gene ends were 6 bases for V and 6 bases for J; bases not matched to a gene: 9. This CDR3 reads CASSPNRGHVQPQHF. In DNA form, the CDR3 reads TGTGCCAGTAGCCCGAACAGGGGGCATGTTCAGCCCCAGCATTTT.

In this sample, this clone turned up once. V and J are TRBV19 and TRBJ2-7; 10 bases are shared with TRBD1. Germline assignment: CDR1 LNHDA and CDR2 SQIVND (reference sequence). There are 15 residues in the CDR3. V trimming: 0 bases; J trimming: 7 bases; junction bases outside the gene matches: 6. As DNA, the CDR3 is TGTGCCAGTAGTATAGAAGGAGGGACAGGGGATGAGCAGTACTTC. Translating gives CASSIEGGTGDEQYF.

This clone was found a few times. The chain carries TRBV5-1 and TRBJ2-5; possibly TRBD2 for D (6 bases). The V end was cut by 5 bases, the J end by 4 bases, with 9 bases between. The CDR3 length is 12 residues. From germline, CDR1 is SGHRS and CDR2 YFSETQ. The DNA for the CDR3 is TGCGCCAGCAGGGAGGGTGGAGAGACCCAGTACTTC. Amino acids: CASREGGETQYF.

The chain employs TRBV19 and TRBJ2-7; weak D call: TRBD1 (5 bases). Germline V gene data show CDR1 as LNHDA and CDR2 as SQIVND (reference sequence). V was trimmed by 1 base and J by 3 bases, leaving 10 bases between them. The CDR3 has 14 amino acids. Here the CDR3 DNA reads TGTGCCAGTAGTATAGTTCAGGGTCACTACGAGCAGTACTTC. This translates into CASSIVQGHYEQYF. The whole variable domain, remainder taken from reference TRBV19 and TRBJ2-7, is DGGITQSPKYLFRKEGQNVTLSCEQNLNHDAMYWYRQDPGQGLRLIYYSQIVNDFQKGDIAEGYSVSREKKESFPLTVTSAQKNPTAFYLCASSIVQGHYEQYFGPGTRLTVT.

The chain recombines TRBV5-5 with TRBJ1-2, with 7 bases that match TRBD1. With 1 base clipped from V and 4 bases from J, the junction kept 7 bases outside the gene matches. Germline CDR1 reads SGHKS; CDR2 reads YYEKEE (reference sequence). This CDR3 has 15 residues. The CDR3 nucleotides are TGTGCCAGCAGCTTGAACAGGGGCACTAGCTATGGCTACACCTTC. This gives the protein CASSLNRGTSYGYTF.

V is TRBV6-5 and J is TRBJ1-4; 8 bases align to TRBD1. CDR1 is MNHEY and CDR2 is SVGAGI in the germline V gene. This CDR3 is 16 amino acids long. V lost 0 bases and J lost 4; bases outside the gene matches: 4. This CDR3 is CASSYSSGGLNEKLFF. The DNA for the CDR3 is TGTGCCAGCAGTTACTCGTCAGGGGGCCTTAATGAAAAACTGTTTTTT.

This clone was seen once. V usage is TRBV5-8 and J usage is TRBJ1-2; D gene unclear. Germline V gene lookup returns CDR1 SGHTS and CDR2 YDEGEE. The V end lost 4 bases, the J end lost 3 bases, and 16 bases lay between the germline ends. The CDR3 sequence is 15 residues long. CDR3 in DNA: TGTGCCAGCAGCCGCGGTCCCTCGTCAGACTATGGCTACACCTTC. Protein product: CASSRGPSSDYGYTF.